A selection of T cell receptor beta chains follows, all from one sample in a study of cytomegalovirus exposure and HLA in healthy donors. Sequenced by immunoSEQ multiplex PCR; TCRdb stores in-frame clones only, minus some. The top ten clones hold about 4.4% of a sample with fewer than 250,000 clones, more than 70% of them seen once. Sequencing was carried out using PBMCs. All receptors come from a man younger than 40 in good health and CMV-seropositive. Both conserved end residues are part of each CDR3. A D gene is named only where the DNA matches it firmly. Not all rows give a size; the values are once, few, many and, for expanded clones, a class.

CDR3 DNA: TGTGCCAGCAGCCCCGGACTAGCAGGAGATACGCAGTATTTT; CDR3 protein: CASSPGLAGDTQYF; V gene: TRBV7-3; J gene: TRBJ2-3; CDR3 length: 14; D gene: TRBD2; clone size: NA
CDR3 DNA: TGTGCCAGCAGCTTGTATGTGGGGCCCTTCGGCCACGAGCAGTACTTC; CDR3 protein: CASSLYVGPFGHEQYF; V gene: TRBV5-6; J gene: TRBJ2-7; CDR3 length: 16; D gene: NA; clone size: NA
CDR3 DNA: TGCGCCAGCAGCTTGACCGACAGGGCCAATGAGCAGTTCTTC; CDR3 protein: CASSLTDRANEQFF; V gene: TRBV5-1; J gene: TRBJ2-1; CDR3 length: 14; D gene: TRBD1; clone size: few
CDR3 DNA: TGTGCCAGTACCCGGACTAACTCTGGAAACACCATATATTTT; CDR3 protein: CASTRTNSGNTIYF; V gene: TRBV19; J gene: TRBJ1-3; CDR3 length: 14; D gene: NA; clone size: NA
CDR3 DNA: TGTGCCTGGAGTGTAGGACAGCCGGGAGCCAAAAACATTCAGTACTTC; CDR3 protein: CAWSVGQPGAKNIQYF; V gene: TRBV30; J gene: TRBJ2-4; CDR3 length: 16; D gene: NA; clone size: NA
CDR3 DNA: TGTGCCAGCAGCTTAGATGCGGCCGGTTTCTACGAGCAGTACTTC; CDR3 protein: CASSLDAAGFYEQYF; V gene: TRBV11-2; J gene: TRBJ2-7; CDR3 length: 15; D gene: NA; clone size: NA
CDR3 DNA: TGTGCCAGCAGAACCGGGACAGGGTTGGGAGAGACCCAGTACTTC; CDR3 protein: CASRTGTGLGETQYF; V gene: TRBV6-1; J gene: TRBJ2-5; CDR3 length: 15; D gene: TRBD1; clone size: NA
CDR3 DNA: TGTGCCAGTAGGAGCCAGGGGGCGGTGGGCAATCAGCCCCAGCATTTT; CDR3 protein: CASRSQGAVGNQPQHF; V gene: TRBV19; J gene: TRBJ1-5; CDR3 length: 16; D gene: TRBD1; clone size: few
CDR3 DNA: TGTGCCAGCAGCTTAGGGGGACTAGCGGTGCACTACGAGCAGTACTTC; CDR3 protein: CASSLGGLAVHYEQYF; V gene: TRBV7-4; J gene: TRBJ2-7; CDR3 length: 16; D gene: TRBD2; clone size: NA
CDR3 DNA: TGTGCCATCAGCGCCGACTTCGGGCTAGCGGGGGGGGTAGAGACCCAGTACTTC; CDR3 protein: CAISADFGLAGGVETQYF; V gene: TRBV10-3; J gene: TRBJ2-5; CDR3 length: 18; D gene: TRBD2; clone size: NA
CDR3 DNA: TGTGCCAGCAGCCGAGGACAGGGGCTCGATGAGCAGTTCTTC; CDR3 protein: CASSRGQGLDEQFF; V gene: TRBV5-6; J gene: TRBJ2-1; CDR3 length: 14; D gene: TRBD1; clone size: NA
CDR3 DNA: TGTGCCAGCAGCTCCCGGTCCTACAATGAGCAGTTCTTC; CDR3 protein: CASSSRSYNEQFF; V gene: TRBV11-3; J gene: TRBJ2-1; CDR3 length: 13; D gene: NA; clone size: NA
CDR3 DNA: TGTGCCAGCAGCGCGATTCAGGGGGCCGACGAGCAGTACTTC; CDR3 protein: CASSAIQGADEQYF; V gene: TRBV6-5; J gene: TRBJ2-7; CDR3 length: 14; D gene: TRBD1; clone size: NA
CDR3 DNA: TGTGCCAGCAGCTCGGGACAGGGGGGTAATGAAAAACTGTTTTTT; CDR3 protein: CASSSGQGGNEKLFF; V gene: TRBV7-2; J gene: TRBJ1-4; CDR3 length: 15; D gene: TRBD1; clone size: NA
CDR3 DNA: TGTGCCAGCAGCGGAGACAGTGCCTATGGCTACACCTTC; CDR3 protein: CASSGDSAYGYTF; V gene: TRBV9; J gene: TRBJ1-2; CDR3 length: 13; D gene: NA; clone size: NA
CDR3 DNA: TGTGCCAGCAGCCGGGGGTTGCAAGAGACCCAGTACTTC; CDR3 protein: CASSRGLQETQYF; V gene: TRBV11-3; J gene: TRBJ2-5; CDR3 length: 13; D gene: NA; clone size: NA
CDR3 DNA: TGTGCCACCAGAGACAGGGCCCCTGCTAGCAATCAGCCCCAGCATTTT; CDR3 protein: CATRDRAPASNQPQHF; V gene: TRBV6-9; J gene: TRBJ1-5; CDR3 length: 16; D gene: TRBD1; clone size: NA
CDR3 DNA: TGTGCCAGCAGCTTATTCAGACTAGCGGAGGACAATGAGCAGTTCTTC; CDR3 protein: CASSLFRLAEDNEQFF; V gene: TRBV11-1; J gene: TRBJ2-1; CDR3 length: 16; D gene: TRBD2; clone size: once
CDR3 DNA: TGTGCCAGCAGCTTATTGCGCACCGGGGAGCTGTTTTTT; CDR3 protein: CASSLLRTGELFF; V gene: TRBV11-2; J gene: TRBJ2-2; CDR3 length: 13; D gene: NA; clone size: once
CDR3 DNA: TGTGCCAGCAGTCGCCGGACAGGGGGCGCGACTGAAGCTTTCTTT; CDR3 protein: CASSRRTGGATEAFF; V gene: TRBV25-1; J gene: TRBJ1-1; CDR3 length: 15; D gene: TRBD1; clone size: once
CDR3 DNA: TGTGCCAGCAGCCAAGATTTCTCCGGTGGACTAGCACTTCCAGATACGCAGTATTTT; CDR3 protein: CASSQDFSGGLALPDTQYF; V gene: TRBV14; J gene: TRBJ2-3; CDR3 length: 19; D gene: TRBD2; clone size: NA
CDR3 DNA: TGTGCCAGCAGCTTAAAGAGGTTCAGCGGACAAGAGACCCAGTACTTC; CDR3 protein: CASSLKRFSGQETQYF; V gene: TRBV11-2; J gene: TRBJ2-5; CDR3 length: 16; D gene: NA; clone size: NA
CDR3 DNA: TGTGCCAGCAGCATCCGGGACAGTCGGAGTTCACCCCTCCACTTT; CDR3 protein: CASSIRDSRSSPLHF; V gene: TRBV5-6; J gene: TRBJ1-6; CDR3 length: 15; D gene: TRBD1; clone size: once
CDR3 DNA: TGTGCCAGCAGCTTAACAGGGGTGTTGGGGTCACCCCTCCACTTT; CDR3 protein: CASSLTGVLGSPLHF; V gene: TRBV7-3; J gene: TRBJ1-6; CDR3 length: 15; D gene: NA; clone size: NA
CDR3 DNA: TGTGCCAGCAGCCTGACAGGGGATATCTATGGCTACACCTTC; CDR3 protein: CASSLTGDIYGYTF; V gene: TRBV6-1; J gene: TRBJ1-2; CDR3 length: 14; D gene: TRBD1; clone size: NA
CDR3 DNA: TGTGCCAGCAGTTCTAGGGGCTCGGATACGCAGTATTTT; CDR3 protein: CASSSRGSDTQYF; V gene: TRBV5-6; J gene: TRBJ2-3; CDR3 length: 13; D gene: NA; clone size: NA
CDR3 DNA: TGCGCCAGCAGCGAGCGGGGGGTACCCAATGAGCAGTTCTTC; CDR3 protein: CASSERGVPNEQFF; V gene: TRBV5-1; J gene: TRBJ2-1; CDR3 length: 14; D gene: TRBD2; clone size: NA
CDR3 DNA: TGTGCCAGTAGTCCCCGACTAAGCGGGAGACCGTCCAAATGGGAGACCCAGTACTTC; CDR3 protein: CASSPRLSGRPSKWETQYF; V gene: TRBV19; J gene: TRBJ2-5; CDR3 length: 19; D gene: TRBD2; clone size: NA
CDR3 DNA: TGTGCCAGCTCAGAAGAAGGCAGGGGGCAAGAGACCCAGTACTTC; CDR3 protein: CASSEEGRGQETQYF; V gene: TRBV18; J gene: TRBJ2-5; CDR3 length: 15; D gene: TRBD1; clone size: NA
CDR3 DNA: TGTGCCAGCAGTGCCCCGGGACAGGGAAATTACTTC; CDR3 protein: CASSAPGQGNYF; V gene: TRBV6-1; J gene: TRBJ2-7; CDR3 length: 12; D gene: TRBD1; clone size: NA
CDR3 DNA: TGTGCCTGGAGTGTGGGAGGGGCCCAGAGGTATTTT; CDR3 protein: CAWSVGGAQRYF; V gene: TRBV30; J gene: TRBJ2-3; CDR3 length: 12; D gene: TRBD2; clone size: NA
CDR3 DNA: TGTGCCAGCAGTCCGGGGGGGGCGTCCTACAATGAGCAGTTCTTC; CDR3 protein: CASSPGGASYNEQFF; V gene: TRBV6-5; J gene: TRBJ2-1; CDR3 length: 15; D gene: TRBD2; clone size: NA
CDR3 DNA: TGTGCCATCAGTTCGCTAGCGGGGGGTGGAGAGACCCAGTACTTC; CDR3 protein: CAISSLAGGGETQYF; V gene: TRBV10-3; J gene: TRBJ2-5; CDR3 length: 15; D gene: TRBD2; clone size: NA
CDR3 DNA: TGTGCCAGCAGCGCACAGGGGGACCTGGCCACTGAAGCTTTCTTT; CDR3 protein: CASSAQGDLATEAFF; V gene: TRBV2; J gene: TRBJ1-1; CDR3 length: 15; D gene: TRBD1; clone size: NA
CDR3 DNA: TGCGCCAGCAGCCAAGATCAGGGAGGCACTGAAGCTTTCTTT; CDR3 protein: CASSQDQGGTEAFF; V gene: TRBV4-3; J gene: TRBJ1-1; CDR3 length: 14; D gene: NA; clone size: NA
CDR3 DNA: TGTGCCAGCAGTGAATCCAGATCATCTGGAAACACCATATATTTT; CDR3 protein: CASSESRSSGNTIYF; V gene: TRBV6-1; J gene: TRBJ1-3; CDR3 length: 15; D gene: NA; clone size: once
CDR3 DNA: TGCAGCGTTCAGGTACTCTACGAGCAGTACTTC; CDR3 protein: CSVQVLYEQYF; V gene: TRBV29-1; J gene: TRBJ2-7; CDR3 length: 11; D gene: NA; clone size: few
CDR3 DNA: TGTGCCAGCTCCCCGGACAGGGGAATTTCCTACGAGCAGTACTTC; CDR3 protein: CASSPDRGISYEQYF; V gene: TRBV18; J gene: TRBJ2-7; CDR3 length: 15; D gene: TRBD1; clone size: NA
CDR3 DNA: TGTGCCTGGAGCCCAAAACTAGATGAGCAATTCTTC; CDR3 protein: CAWSPKLDEQFF; V gene: TRBV30; J gene: TRBJ2-1; CDR3 length: 12; D gene: NA; clone size: NA
CDR3 DNA: TGTGCCTGGGCTGGGCAGGGAACCTACGAGCAGTACTTC; CDR3 protein: CAWAGQGTYEQYF; V gene: TRBV30; J gene: TRBJ2-7; CDR3 length: 13; D gene: NA; clone size: NA
CDR3 DNA: TGTGCCAGCAACCGTAATTACCGCAGGGGGGACAATGAGCAGTTCTTC; CDR3 protein: CASNRNYRRGDNEQFF; V gene: TRBV4-2; J gene: TRBJ2-1; CDR3 length: 16; D gene: NA; clone size: NA
CDR3 DNA: TGCAGCGTTGATAGGACTAGCAAAACTTCCTACGAGCAGTACTTC; CDR3 protein: CSVDRTSKTSYEQYF; V gene: TRBV29-1; J gene: TRBJ2-7; CDR3 length: 15; D gene: TRBD2; clone size: NA
CDR3 DNA: TGTGCCAGCAGCGTAGAAGGTCTAGCGGGAGGTAGGGGGGAGACCCAGTACTTC; CDR3 protein: CASSVEGLAGGRGETQYF; V gene: TRBV9; J gene: TRBJ2-5; CDR3 length: 18; D gene: TRBD2; clone size: NA
CDR3 DNA: TGTGCCAGCAGTGAAGTCGGTAGGAGCTCCTACGAGCAGTACTTC; CDR3 protein: CASSEVGRSSYEQYF; V gene: TRBV6-1; J gene: TRBJ2-7; CDR3 length: 15; D gene: NA; clone size: NA
CDR3 DNA: TGTGCCAGCAGTGAAGCATACGGACGGGGACAAGAGACCCAGTACTTC; CDR3 protein: CASSEAYGRGQETQYF; V gene: TRBV6-1; J gene: TRBJ2-5; CDR3 length: 16; D gene: NA; clone size: NA
CDR3 DNA: TGTGCCAGCAGCTTGGTAGCGGTAGGACAGGGCCACGAGCAGTACTTC; CDR3 protein: CASSLVAVGQGHEQYF; V gene: TRBV7-2; J gene: TRBJ2-7; CDR3 length: 16; D gene: TRBD1; clone size: NA